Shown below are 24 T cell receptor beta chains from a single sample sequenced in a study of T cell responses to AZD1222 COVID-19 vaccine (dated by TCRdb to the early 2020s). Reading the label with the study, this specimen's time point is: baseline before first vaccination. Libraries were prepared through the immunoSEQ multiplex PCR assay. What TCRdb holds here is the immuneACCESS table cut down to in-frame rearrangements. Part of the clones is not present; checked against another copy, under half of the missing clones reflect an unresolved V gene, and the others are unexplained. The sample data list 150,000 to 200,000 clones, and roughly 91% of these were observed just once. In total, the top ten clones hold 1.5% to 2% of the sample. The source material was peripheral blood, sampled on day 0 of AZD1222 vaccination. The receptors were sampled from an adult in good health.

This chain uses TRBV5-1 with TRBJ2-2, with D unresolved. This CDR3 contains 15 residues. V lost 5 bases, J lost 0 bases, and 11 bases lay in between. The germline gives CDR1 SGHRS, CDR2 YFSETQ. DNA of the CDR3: TGCGCCAGCAGGCCAGGCGGTTCGAACACCGGGGAGCTGTTTTTT. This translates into CASRPGGSNTGELFF.

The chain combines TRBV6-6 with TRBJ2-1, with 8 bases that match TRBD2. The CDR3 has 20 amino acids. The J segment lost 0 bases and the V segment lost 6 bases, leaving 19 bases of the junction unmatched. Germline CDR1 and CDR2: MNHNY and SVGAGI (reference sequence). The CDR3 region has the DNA TGTGCCAGCAGCGCCGGGTTGGTCGGGAGGGCCGAGAGCTCCTACAATGAGCAGTTCTTC. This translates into CASSAGLVGRAESSYNEQFF.

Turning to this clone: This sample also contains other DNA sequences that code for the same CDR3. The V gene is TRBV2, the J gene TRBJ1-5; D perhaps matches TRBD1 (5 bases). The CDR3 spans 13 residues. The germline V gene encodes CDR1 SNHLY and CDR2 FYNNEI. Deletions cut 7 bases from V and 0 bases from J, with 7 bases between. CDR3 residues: CASKGNSNQPQHF. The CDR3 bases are TGTGCCAGCAAGGGGAATAGCAATCAGCCCCAGCATTTT.

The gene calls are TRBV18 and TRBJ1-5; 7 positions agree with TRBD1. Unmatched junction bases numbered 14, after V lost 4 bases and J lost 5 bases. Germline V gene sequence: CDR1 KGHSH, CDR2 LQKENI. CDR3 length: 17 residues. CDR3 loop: CASSRRDKTGVHQPQHF. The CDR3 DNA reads TGTGCCAGCTCACGAAGGGACAAAACAGGGGTTCATCAGCCCCAGCATTTT.

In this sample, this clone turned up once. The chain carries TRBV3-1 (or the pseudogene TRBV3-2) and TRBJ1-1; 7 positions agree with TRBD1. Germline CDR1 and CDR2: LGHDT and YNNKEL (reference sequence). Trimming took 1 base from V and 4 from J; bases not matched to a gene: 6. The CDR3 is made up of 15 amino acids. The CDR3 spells CASSQGTGGSTEAFF. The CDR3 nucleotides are TGTGCCAGCAGCCAAGGGACAGGCGGGAGCACTGAAGCTTTCTTT.

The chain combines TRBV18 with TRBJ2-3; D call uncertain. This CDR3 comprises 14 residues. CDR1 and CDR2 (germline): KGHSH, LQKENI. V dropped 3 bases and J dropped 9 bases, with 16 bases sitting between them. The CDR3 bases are TGTGCCAGCTCACCGACGCCCCAAAGTAAAACGCAGTATTTT. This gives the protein CASSPTPQSKTQYF.

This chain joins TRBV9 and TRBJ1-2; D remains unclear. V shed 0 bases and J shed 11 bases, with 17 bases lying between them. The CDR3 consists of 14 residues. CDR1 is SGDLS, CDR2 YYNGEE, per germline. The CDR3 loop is CASSVGGANSRYTF. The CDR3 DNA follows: TGTGCCAGCAGCGTAGGAGGTGCGAACTCGCGGTACACCTTC. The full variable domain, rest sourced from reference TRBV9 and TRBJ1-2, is DSGVTQTPKHLITATGQRVTLRCSPRSGDLSVYWYQQSLDQGLQFLIQYYNGEERAKGNILERFSAQQFPDLHSELNLSSLELGDSALYFCASSVGGANSRYTFGSGTRLTVV.

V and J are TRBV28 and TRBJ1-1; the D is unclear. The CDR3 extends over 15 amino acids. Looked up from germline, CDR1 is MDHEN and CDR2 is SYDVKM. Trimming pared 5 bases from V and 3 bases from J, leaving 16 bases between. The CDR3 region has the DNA TGTGCCAGCAGTAAAGGACCTGGCGGGGACACTGAAGCTTTCTTT. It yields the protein CASSKGPGGDTEAFF.

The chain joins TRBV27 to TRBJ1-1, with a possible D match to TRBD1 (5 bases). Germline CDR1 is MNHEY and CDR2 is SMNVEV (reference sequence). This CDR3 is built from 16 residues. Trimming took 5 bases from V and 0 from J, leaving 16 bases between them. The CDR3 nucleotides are TGTGCCAGCAGTCGTTCACAACAGGCCCTGAACACTGAAGCTTTCTTT. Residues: CASSRSQQALNTEAFF.

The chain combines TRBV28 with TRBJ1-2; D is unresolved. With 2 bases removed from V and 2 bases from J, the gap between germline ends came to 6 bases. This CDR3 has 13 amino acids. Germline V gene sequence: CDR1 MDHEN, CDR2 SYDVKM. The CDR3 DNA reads TGTGCCAGCAGTTTAACAGCAAACTATGGCTACACCTTC. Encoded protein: CASSLTANYGYTF.

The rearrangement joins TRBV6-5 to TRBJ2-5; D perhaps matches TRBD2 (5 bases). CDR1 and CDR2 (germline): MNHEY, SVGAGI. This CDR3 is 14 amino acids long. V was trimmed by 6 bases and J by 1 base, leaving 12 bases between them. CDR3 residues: CASREGGRQETQYF. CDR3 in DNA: TGTGCCAGCAGAGAGGGCGGCCGCCAAGAGACCCAGTACTTC.

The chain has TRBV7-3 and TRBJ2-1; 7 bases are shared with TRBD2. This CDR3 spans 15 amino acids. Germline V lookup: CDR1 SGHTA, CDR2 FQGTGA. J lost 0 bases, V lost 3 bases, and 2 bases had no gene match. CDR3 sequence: CASSFRLASYNEQFF. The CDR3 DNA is TGTGCCAGCAGCTTCCGACTAGCCTCCTACAATGAGCAGTTCTTC.

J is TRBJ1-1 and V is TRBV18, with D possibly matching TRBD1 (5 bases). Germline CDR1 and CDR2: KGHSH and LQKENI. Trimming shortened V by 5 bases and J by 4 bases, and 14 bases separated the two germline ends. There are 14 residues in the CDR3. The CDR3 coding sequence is TGTGCCAGCTCAAGGGACGCCGAGGCCACTGAAGCTTTCTTT. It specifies CASSRDAEATEAFF.

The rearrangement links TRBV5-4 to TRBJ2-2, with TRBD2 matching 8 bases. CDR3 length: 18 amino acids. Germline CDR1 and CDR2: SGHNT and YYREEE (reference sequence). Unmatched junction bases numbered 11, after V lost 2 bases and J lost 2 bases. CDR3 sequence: CASSLERERGNNTGELFF. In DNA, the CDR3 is TGTGCCAGCAGCTTAGAAAGAGAGCGGGGGAATAACACCGGGGAGCTGTTTTTT.

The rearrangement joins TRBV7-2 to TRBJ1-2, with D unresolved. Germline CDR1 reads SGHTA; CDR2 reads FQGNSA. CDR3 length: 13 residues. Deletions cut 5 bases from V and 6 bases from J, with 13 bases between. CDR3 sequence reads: CASSINRMDGYTF. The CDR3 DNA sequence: TGTGCCAGCAGCATTAACCGAATGGATGGCTACACCTTC.

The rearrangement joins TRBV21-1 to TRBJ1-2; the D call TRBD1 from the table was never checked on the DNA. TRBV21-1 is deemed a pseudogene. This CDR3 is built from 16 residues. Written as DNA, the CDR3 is TGTGCCAGCAGCAACCGGGACAGGGGGAGGGACTATGGCTACACCTTC. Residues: CASSNRDRGRDYGYTF.

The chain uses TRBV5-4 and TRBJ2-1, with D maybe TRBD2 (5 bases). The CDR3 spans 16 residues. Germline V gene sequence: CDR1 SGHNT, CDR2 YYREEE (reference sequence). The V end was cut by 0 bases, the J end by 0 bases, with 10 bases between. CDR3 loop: CASSLEAGRSYNEQFF. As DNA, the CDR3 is TGTGCCAGCAGCTTGGAGGCGGGCCGCTCCTACAATGAGCAGTTCTTC.

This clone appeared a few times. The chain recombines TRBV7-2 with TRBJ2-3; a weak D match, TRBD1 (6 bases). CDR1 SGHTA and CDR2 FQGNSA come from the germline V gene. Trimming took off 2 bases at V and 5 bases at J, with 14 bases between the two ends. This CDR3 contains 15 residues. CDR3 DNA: TGTGCCAGCAGCTTATATTTTGGGGGCTTAGATACGCAGTATTTT. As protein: CASSLYFGGLDTQYF.

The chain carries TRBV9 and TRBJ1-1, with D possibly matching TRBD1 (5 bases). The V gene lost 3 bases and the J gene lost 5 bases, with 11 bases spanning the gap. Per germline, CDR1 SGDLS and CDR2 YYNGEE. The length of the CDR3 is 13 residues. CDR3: CASSAWGRTEAFF. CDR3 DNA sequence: TGTGCCAGCAGCGCTTGGGGACGAACTGAAGCTTTCTTT.

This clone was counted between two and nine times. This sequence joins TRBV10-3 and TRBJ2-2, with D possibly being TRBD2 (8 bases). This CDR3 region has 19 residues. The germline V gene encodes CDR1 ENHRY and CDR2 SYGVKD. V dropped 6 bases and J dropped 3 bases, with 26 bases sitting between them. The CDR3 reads CAIRKTGSTSGADTGELFF. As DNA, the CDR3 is TGTGCCATCAGAAAGACAGGGTCTACTAGCGGAGCTGACACCGGGGAGCTGTTTTTT.

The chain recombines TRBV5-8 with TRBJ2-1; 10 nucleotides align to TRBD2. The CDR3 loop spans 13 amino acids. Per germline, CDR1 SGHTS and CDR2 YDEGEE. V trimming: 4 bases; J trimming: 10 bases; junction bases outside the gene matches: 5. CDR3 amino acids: CASSNGLAAEQFF. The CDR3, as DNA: TGTGCCAGCAGCAACGGACTAGCGGCGGAGCAGTTCTTC.

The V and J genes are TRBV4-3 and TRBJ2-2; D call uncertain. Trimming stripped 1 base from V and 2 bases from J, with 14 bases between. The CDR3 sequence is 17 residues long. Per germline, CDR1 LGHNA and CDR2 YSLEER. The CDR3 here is CASSQGVDRLNTGELFF. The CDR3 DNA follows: TGCGCCAGCAGCCAAGGGGTCGACCGACTTAACACCGGGGAGCTGTTTTTT.

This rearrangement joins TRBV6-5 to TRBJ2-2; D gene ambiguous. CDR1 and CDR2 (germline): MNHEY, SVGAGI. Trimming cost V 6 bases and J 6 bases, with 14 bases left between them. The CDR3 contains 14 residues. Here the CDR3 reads CASRPDRPAGELFF. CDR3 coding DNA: TGTGCCAGCAGACCCGATCGGCCGGCCGGGGAGCTGTTTTTT.

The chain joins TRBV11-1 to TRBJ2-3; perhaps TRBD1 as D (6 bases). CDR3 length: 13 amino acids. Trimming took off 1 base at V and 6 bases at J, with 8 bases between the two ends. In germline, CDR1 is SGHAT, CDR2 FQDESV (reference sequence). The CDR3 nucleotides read TGTGCCAGCAGCTTAGACAGGGCCGATACGCAGTATTTT. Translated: CASSLDRADTQYF.